This TCR beta chain was documented in a study of cytomegalovirus exposure and HLA in healthy donors. Study outcomes and limitations: The study had only CMV serostatus as immune exposure information.

The CDR3 runs 15 residues. The junction had 2 bases not matched to a gene; V was cut back by 1 base and J by 5 bases. The germline V gene has CDR1 SGHVS and CDR2 FNYEAQ. Regarding this clone: Its specificity is unknown.

A multiplex PCR was run with 60 Vbeta primers and 13 Jbeta primers. The protocol was immunoSEQ multiplex PCR, while the TCRdb copy is restricted to in-frame clones and leaves out a portion. The sample consists of around 140,000 clones, about three quarters of them appearing once. Sequenced material: PBMCs. This sequence joins TRBV7-6 and TRBJ2-7, with 13 bases fitting TRBD2. This clonotype was obtained from a man aged 35 to 55 in good health and CMV-seronegative. The CDR3 coding sequence is TGTGCCAGCAGCTTAGGGACTAGCGGGAGAGACGAGCAGTACTTC. Translated, it gives CASSLGTSGRDEQYF.